This T cell receptor (beta chain) was obtained from a study of blood T cell repertoires in COVID-19. As for the study in general: Sites across the United States, Italy and Spain contributed samples from acute and convalescent COVID-19. PBMCs, B-cell-depleted T cells, or T cells were the source of the cDNA or gDNA that made up the material.

Clones were sequenced by immunoSEQ multiplex PCR, and TCRdb holds only the in-frame ones, with some missing. In the table there are roughly 150,000 clones, over 70% of which are singletons. This clone has just one count. The source material was PBMCs or T cells enriched from blood (not recorded which). The receptor's source is a man aged 65-85 years who had been exposed to COVID-19.

CDR3 coding DNA: TGTGCCAGCAGACAGGGGGTAAACTATGGCTACACCTTC. Translated, it gives CASRQGVNYGYTF. The chain recombines TRBV6-5 with TRBJ1-2; 8 bases are shared with TRBD1. Germline-derived CDR1 and CDR2 are MNHEY and SVGAGI. The trim removed 6 bases at V and 2 bases at J, leaving 2 bases unmatched. This CDR3 is built from 13 residues.